Following are 16 T cell receptor beta chains from one sample sequenced in a study of CD8 T cells in ankylosing spondylitis. TCRdb reprocessed the 5' RACE reads with MiXCR, giving one entry per CDR3 protein. In the table there are about 210,000 distinct CDR3 sequences, 7.3% of which are singletons. Their recognized antigens are unknown. Findings of the study overall: In ankylosing spondylitis blood, a motif of eight highly homologous TCR beta variants appeared characteristic.

Source material: blood, either unsorted or a sorted T cell fraction (not recorded which). The source of these receptors is a male donor with ankylosing spondylitis.

The gene calls are TRBV15 and TRBJ2-7; 7 positions match TRBD1. Trimming at V came to 5 bases and at J to 4 bases, leaving 8 bases not matched to a gene. This CDR3 spans 14 amino acids. CDR1 LNHNV and CDR2 YYDKDF come from the germline V gene (reference sequence). CDR3 region: CATSPRVTGYEQYF. The CDR3 DNA reads TGTGCCACCAGCCCGCGCGTGACAGGGTACGAGCAGTACTTC.

This clonotype was recorded only once. The germline gene is not matched at one end of the junction; a read error may be the cause. CDR3 sequence (DNA): TGTGCCAGCAGACTGGGCGGGAGGGCGACAGATACACAGTATTTT. Translating it yields CASRLGGRATDTQYF. The chain uses TRBV11-2 and TRBJ2-3; 9 bases fit TRBD2. This CDR3 is built from 15 residues. Germline-derived CDR1 and CDR2 are SGHAT and FQNNGV.

Only a few counts were recorded for this clonotype. CDR3 loop: CSVGGPSFGGYTF. As DNA, the CDR3 is TGCAGCGTCGGCGGACCGAGCTTCGGAGGCTACACCTTC. The gene calls are TRBV29-1 and TRBJ1-2; D unresolved. CDR1 SQVTM and CDR2 ANQGSEA come from the germline V gene. V was trimmed by 6 bases and J by 8 bases, leaving 19 bases between them. The CDR3 runs to 13 residues.

This clonotype was detected many times. J is TRBJ1-1 and V is TRBV27; D might be TRBD1 (6 bases). The germline V gene encodes CDR1 MNHEY and CDR2 SMNVEV (reference sequence). The CDR3 has 16 amino acids. V was trimmed by 3 bases and J by 7 bases, leaving 21 bases between them. CDR3 sequence (DNA): TGTGCCAGCAGTTTTTTAAAGACAGGACCAGACAATGAAGCTTTCTTT. Protein product: CASSFLKTGPDNEAFF.

This clonotype occurred many times. The chain combines TRBV12-3 or TRBV12-4 with TRBJ2-2, with D perhaps TRBD2 (6 bases). The V end was cut by 6 bases, the J end by 3 bases, with 14 bases between. The CDR3 contains 15 residues. This chain's CDR3 is CASRPGGSHTGELFF. The CDR3 DNA is TGTGCCAGCAGGCCTGGGGGGTCGCACACCGGGGAGCTGTTTTTT.

This clonotype has a count of ten or more. The chain employs TRBV20-1 and TRBJ2-3; D is unresolved. Germline V gene sequence: CDR1 DFQATT, CDR2 SNEGSKA (reference sequence). The CDR3 covers 15 residues. Trimming removed 0 bases at V and 0 bases at J, with 10 bases between. The chain's CDR3 is CSAREKAYSTDTQYF. The CDR3, as DNA: TGCAGTGCTAGAGAAAAGGCTTACAGCACAGATACGCAGTATTTT.

This clonotype was found many times. The CDR3 bases are TGCAGTGCTAGAGTCCGGGGGGGACAGCACGTTTACGCCCAGCATTTT. Translating gives CSARVRGGQHVYAQHF. The gene calls are TRBV20-1 and TRBJ1-5; the match to TRBD1 covers 7 bases. Trimming at V came to 1 base and at J to 11 bases, leaving 17 bases not matched to a gene. The CDR3 covers 16 residues. Germline-derived CDR1 and CDR2 are DFQATT and SNEGSKA (reference sequence).

The V call is TRBV5-1, the J call TRBJ2-1; 9 nucleotides align to TRBD1. Looked up from germline, CDR1 is SGHRS and CDR2 is YFSETQ. The CDR3 is 13 amino acids. V lost 5 bases to trimming and J lost 8 bases; unmatched junction nucleotides: 5. CDR3 amino acids: CASRGQGWDEQFF. CDR3 DNA: TGCGCCAGCAGAGGACAGGGGTGGGATGAGCAGTTCTTC.

In its sample, this clonotype was seen many times. V gene TRBV6-5 combines with J gene TRBJ1-1; D is perhaps TRBD1 (6 bases). Germline V gene lookup returns CDR1 MNHEY and CDR2 SVGAGI. The CDR3 loop spans 15 amino acids. V was cut by 4 bases and J by 0 bases, with 12 bases left in between. The DNA of the CDR3 is TGTGCCAGCAGTTGGGACACCGGTATGAACACTGAAGCTTTCTTT. Protein: CASSWDTGMNTEAFF.

This clonotype was recorded many times. The chain employs TRBV20-1 and TRBJ1-2, with a possible D match to TRBD1 (5 bases). The CDR3 covers 13 residues. V dropped 2 bases and J dropped 5 bases, with 12 bases sitting between them. Germline loops: CDR1 DFQATT, CDR2 SNEGSKA (reference sequence). The CDR3 loop reads CSARSRDSYGYTF. CDR3 DNA sequence: TGCAGTGCTAGATCCCGAGACAGTTATGGCTACACCTTC.

The chain uses TRBV20-1 and TRBJ2-1, with TRBD2 as a possible D gene (5 bases). The CDR3 is 15 residues long. Trimming cost V 5 bases and J 2 bases, with 16 bases left between them. Germline CDR1 DFQATT, CDR2 SNEGSKA (reference sequence). This CDR3 reads CSAWPSSRPYNEQFF. Here the CDR3 DNA reads TGCAGTGCTTGGCCCTCTAGCAGACCCTACAATGAGCAGTTCTTC.

In this sample, this clonotype turned up many times. The V and J genes are TRBV29-1 and TRBJ2-3; 9 bases are a match to TRBD2. The CDR3 sequence is 14 residues long. Germline CDR1 SQVTM, CDR2 ANQGSEA. The J segment lost 4 bases and the V segment lost 2 bases, leaving 4 bases of the junction unmatched. CDR3 sequence reads: CSVEKREVPDTQYF. The DNA of the CDR3 is TGCAGCGTTGAAAAGCGGGAGGTCCCAGATACGCAGTATTTT.

In this sample, this clonotype turned up a few times. The gene calls are TRBV9 and TRBJ2-3; D ambiguous. The length of the CDR3 is 15 residues. Trimming left V 3 bases short and J 3 bases short, with 14 bases between. CDR1 and CDR2 from the germline V gene are SGDLS and YYNGEE. The CDR3: CASSALSSTTDTQYF. The CDR3, as DNA: TGTGCCAGCAGCGCCCTCAGTTCGACGACAGATACGCAGTATTTT.

This clonotype has at least ten counts. The V call is TRBV7-2, the J call TRBJ2-3; TRBD1 aligns across 10 bases. CDR1 is SGHTA and CDR2 is FQGNSA in the germline V gene. CDR3 length: 15 amino acids. Germline trimming cut 5 bases from V and 5 bases from J; bases unmatched to any gene: 7. The CDR3 region is CASSQTGGKGDTQYF. CDR3 coding DNA: TGTGCCAGCAGCCAGACAGGGGGCAAAGGAGATACGCAGTATTTT.

This clonotype was counted only a few times. A read error may produce the germline difference seen at one junction end. The J gene is TRBJ2-5, the V gene TRBV7-9, with TRBD2 matching over 7 bases. The CDR3 loop spans 12 amino acids. CDR1 is SEHNR, CDR2 FQNEAQ, per germline (reference sequence). CDR3 bases: TGTGCCAGCAGCCTAGCGGAAGAGACCCAGTACTTC. Its protein is CASSLAEETQYF.

This clonotype has at least ten counts. The V call is TRBV7-2, the J call TRBJ1-1; D gene ambiguous. In germline, CDR1 is SGHTA, CDR2 FQGNSA. V lost 2 bases to trimming and J lost 4 bases, with 11 bases between them. CDR3 length equals 14 residues. CDR3 sequence reads: CASSLMWQLTEAFF. CDR3 in DNA: TGTGCCAGCAGCTTAATGTGGCAGCTCACTGAAGCTTTCTTT. The whole variable domain, remainder taken from reference TRBV7-2 and TRBJ1-1, is GAGVSQSPSNKVTEKGKDVELRCDPISGHTALYWYRQSLGQGLEFLIYFQGNSAPDKSGLPSDRFSAERTGGSVSTLTIQRTQQEDSAVYLCASSLMWQLTEAFFGQGTRLTVV.